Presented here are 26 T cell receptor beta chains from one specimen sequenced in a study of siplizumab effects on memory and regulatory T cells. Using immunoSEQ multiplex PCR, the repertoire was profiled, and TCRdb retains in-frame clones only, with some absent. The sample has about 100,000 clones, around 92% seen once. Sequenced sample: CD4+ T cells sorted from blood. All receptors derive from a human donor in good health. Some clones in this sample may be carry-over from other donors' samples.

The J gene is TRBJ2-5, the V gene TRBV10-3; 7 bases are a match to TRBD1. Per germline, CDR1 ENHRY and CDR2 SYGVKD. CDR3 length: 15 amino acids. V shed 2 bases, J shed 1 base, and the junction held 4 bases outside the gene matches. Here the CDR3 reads CAISEDRVVQETQYF. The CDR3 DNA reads TGTGCCATCAGTGAGGACAGGGTTGTCCAAGAGACCCAGTACTTC.

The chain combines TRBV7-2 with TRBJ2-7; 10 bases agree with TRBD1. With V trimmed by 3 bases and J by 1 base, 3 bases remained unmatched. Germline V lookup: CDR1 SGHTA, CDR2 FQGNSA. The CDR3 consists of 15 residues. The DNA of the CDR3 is TGTGCCAGCAGCTTCTCGGGACAGGGGTCCTACGAGCAGTACTTC. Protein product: CASSFSGQGSYEQYF.

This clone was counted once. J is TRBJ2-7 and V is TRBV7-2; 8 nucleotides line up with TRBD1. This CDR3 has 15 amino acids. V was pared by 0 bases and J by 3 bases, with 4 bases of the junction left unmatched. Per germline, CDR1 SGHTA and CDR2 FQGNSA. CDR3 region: CASSLAGTGDYEQYF. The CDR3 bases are TGTGCCAGCAGCTTAGCCGGGACAGGTGACTACGAGCAGTACTTC.

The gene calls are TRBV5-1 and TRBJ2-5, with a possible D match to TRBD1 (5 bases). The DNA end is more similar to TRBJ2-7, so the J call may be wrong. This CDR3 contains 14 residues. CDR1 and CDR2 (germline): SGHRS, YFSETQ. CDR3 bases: TGCGCCAGCAGCTTGGACAGGCCATCCTACGAGCAGTACTTC. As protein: CASSLDRPSYEQYF.

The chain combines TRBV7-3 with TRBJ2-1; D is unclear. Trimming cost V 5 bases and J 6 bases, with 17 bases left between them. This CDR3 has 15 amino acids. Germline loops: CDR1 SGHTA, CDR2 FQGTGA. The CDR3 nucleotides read TGTGCCAGCAGCCCCGCCCCGGCTATAGGCAATGAGCAGTTCTTC. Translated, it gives CASSPAPAIGNEQFF.

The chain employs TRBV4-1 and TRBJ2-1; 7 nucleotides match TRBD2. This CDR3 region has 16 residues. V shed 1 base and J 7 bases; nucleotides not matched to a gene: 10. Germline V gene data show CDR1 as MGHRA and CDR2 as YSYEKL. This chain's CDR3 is CASSQGVRETGNEQFF. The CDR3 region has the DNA TGCGCCAGCAGCCAAGGGGTGCGGGAGACCGGGAATGAGCAGTTCTTC.

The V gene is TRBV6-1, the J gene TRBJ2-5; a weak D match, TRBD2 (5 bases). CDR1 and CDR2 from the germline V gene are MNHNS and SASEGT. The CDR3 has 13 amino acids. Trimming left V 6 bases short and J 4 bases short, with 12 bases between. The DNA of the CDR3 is TGTGCCAGCAGGCGGCGCGGGTCAGAGACCCAGTACTTC. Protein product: CASRRRGSETQYF.

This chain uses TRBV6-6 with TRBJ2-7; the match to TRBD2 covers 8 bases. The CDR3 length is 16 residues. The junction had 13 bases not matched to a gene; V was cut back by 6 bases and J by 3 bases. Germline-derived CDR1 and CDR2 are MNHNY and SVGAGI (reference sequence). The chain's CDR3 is CASRPTGAGDGYEQYF. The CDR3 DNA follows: TGTGCCAGCAGACCCACTGGAGCGGGAGATGGCTACGAGCAGTACTTC.

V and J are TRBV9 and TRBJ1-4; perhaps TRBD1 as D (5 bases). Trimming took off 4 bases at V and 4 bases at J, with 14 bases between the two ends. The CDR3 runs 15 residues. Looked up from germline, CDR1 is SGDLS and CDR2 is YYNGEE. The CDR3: CASSFNEGRNEKLFF. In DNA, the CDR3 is TGTGCCAGCAGCTTTAACGAGGGACGTAATGAAAAACTGTTTTTT. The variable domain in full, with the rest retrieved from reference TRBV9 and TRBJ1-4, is DSGVTQTPKHLITATGQRVTLRCSPRSGDLSVYWYQQSLDQGLQFLIQYYNGEERAKGNILERFSAQQFPDLHSELNLSSLELGDSALYFCASSFNEGRNEKLFFGSGTQLSVL.

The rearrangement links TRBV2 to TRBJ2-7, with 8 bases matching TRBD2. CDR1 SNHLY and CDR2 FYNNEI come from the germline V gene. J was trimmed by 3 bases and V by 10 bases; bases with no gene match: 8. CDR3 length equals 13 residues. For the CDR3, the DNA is TGTGCCACAACCACTAGCGGAGGCTACGAGCAGTACTTC. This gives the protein CATTTSGGYEQYF.

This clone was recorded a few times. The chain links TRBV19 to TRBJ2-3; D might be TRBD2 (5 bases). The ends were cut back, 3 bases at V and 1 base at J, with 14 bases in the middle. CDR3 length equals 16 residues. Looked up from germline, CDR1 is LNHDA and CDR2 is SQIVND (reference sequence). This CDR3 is CASSMALSGGTDTQYF. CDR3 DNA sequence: TGTGCCAGTAGTATGGCCCTAAGCGGCGGCACAGATACGCAGTATTTT.

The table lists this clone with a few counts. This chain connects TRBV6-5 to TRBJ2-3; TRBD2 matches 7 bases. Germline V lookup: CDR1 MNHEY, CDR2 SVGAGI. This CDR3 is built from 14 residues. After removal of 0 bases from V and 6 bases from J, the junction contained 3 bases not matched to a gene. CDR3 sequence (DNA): TGTGCCAGCAGTTACTCGAGTAGCGGGGATACGCAGTATTTT. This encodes CASSYSSSGDTQYF.

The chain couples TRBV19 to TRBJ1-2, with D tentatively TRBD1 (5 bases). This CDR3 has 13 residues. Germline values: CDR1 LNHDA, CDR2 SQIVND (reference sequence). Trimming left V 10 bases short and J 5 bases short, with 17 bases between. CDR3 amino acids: CATSRGAQYGYTF. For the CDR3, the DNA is TGTGCCACCTCGAGAGGGGCACAGTATGGCTACACCTTC.

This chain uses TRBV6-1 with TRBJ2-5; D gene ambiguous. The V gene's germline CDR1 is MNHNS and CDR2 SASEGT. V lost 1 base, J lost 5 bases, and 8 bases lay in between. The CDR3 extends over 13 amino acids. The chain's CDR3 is CASSEGAAETQYF. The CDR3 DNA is TGTGCCAGCAGTGAAGGGGCTGCCGAGACCCAGTACTTC.

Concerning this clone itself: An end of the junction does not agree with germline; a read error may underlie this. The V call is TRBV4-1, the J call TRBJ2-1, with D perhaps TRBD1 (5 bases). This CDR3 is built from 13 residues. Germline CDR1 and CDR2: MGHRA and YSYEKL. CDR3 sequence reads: CASSQEESRVLLF. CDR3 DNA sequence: TGCGCCAGCAGCCAAGAGGAATCCAGGGTTTTGCTCTTC.

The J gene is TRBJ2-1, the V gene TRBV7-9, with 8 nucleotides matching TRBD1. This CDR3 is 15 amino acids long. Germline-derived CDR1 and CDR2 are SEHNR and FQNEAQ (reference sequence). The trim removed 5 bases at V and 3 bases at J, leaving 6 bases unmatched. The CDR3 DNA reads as TGTGCCAGCAGCCCGGGGACAGGTAACTACAATGAGCAGTTCTTC. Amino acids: CASSPGTGNYNEQFF.

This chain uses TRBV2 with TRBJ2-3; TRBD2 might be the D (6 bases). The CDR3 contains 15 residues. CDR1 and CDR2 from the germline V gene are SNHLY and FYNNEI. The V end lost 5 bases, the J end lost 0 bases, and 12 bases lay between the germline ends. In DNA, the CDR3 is TGTGCCAGCAGTAAACTAGCAAGTAGCACAGATACGCAGTATTTT. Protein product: CASSKLASSTDTQYF.

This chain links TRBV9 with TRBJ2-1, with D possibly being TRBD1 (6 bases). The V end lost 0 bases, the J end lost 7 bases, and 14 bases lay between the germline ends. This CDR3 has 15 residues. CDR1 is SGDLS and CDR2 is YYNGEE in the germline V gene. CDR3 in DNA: TGTGCCAGCAGCGTAGTTCCAGGGGTATGGAATGAGCAGTTCTTC. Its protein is CASSVVPGVWNEQFF.

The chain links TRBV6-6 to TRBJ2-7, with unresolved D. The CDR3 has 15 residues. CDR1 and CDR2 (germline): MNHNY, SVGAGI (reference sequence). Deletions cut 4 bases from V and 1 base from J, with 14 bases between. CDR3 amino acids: CASSLQYPTSYEQYF. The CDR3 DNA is TGTGCCAGCAGTTTACAATACCCAACATCCTACGAGCAGTACTTC.

Here the CDR3 DNA reads TGTGCCAGCAGCTTAGAGACGGGGCGTCTGTACTTC. Protein product: CASSLETGRLYF. V usage is TRBV7-2 and J usage is TRBJ2-5; D is tentatively TRBD1 or TRBD2 (5 bases each). The CDR3 consists of 12 residues. Germline V gene sequence: CDR1 SGHTA, CDR2 FQGNSA. V dropped 1 base and J dropped 13 bases, with 13 bases sitting between them.

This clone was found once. The CDR3 protein is CASSIDPPAGYTF. CDR3 in DNA: TGTGCCAGTAGTATAGATCCCCCGGCCGGCTACACCTTC. The V gene is TRBV19, the J gene TRBJ1-2; D not resolved. The V gene lost 0 bases and the J gene lost 8 bases, with 10 bases spanning the gap. The length of the CDR3 is 13 residues. Per germline, CDR1 LNHDA and CDR2 SQIVND (reference sequence).

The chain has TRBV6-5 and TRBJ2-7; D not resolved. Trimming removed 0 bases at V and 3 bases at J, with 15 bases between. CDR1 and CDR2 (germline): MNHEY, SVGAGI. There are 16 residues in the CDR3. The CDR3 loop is CASSYSSVGRFYEQYF. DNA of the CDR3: TGTGCCAGCAGTTACTCGAGCGTGGGCCGGTTCTACGAGCAGTACTTC.

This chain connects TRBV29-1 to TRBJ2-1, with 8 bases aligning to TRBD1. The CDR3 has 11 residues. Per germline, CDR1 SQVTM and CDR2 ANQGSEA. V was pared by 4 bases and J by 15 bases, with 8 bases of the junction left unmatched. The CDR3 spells CSVGLDRAVFF. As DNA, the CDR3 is TGCAGCGTTGGCCTGGACAGGGCGGTGTTCTTC.

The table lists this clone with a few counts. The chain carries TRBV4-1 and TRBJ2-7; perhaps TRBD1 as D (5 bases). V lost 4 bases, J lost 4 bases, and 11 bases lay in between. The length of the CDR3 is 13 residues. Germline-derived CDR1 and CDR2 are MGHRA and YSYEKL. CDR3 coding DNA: TGCGCCAGCAGCCCCAGGGCCGAATACGAGCAGTACTTC. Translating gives CASSPRAEYEQYF.

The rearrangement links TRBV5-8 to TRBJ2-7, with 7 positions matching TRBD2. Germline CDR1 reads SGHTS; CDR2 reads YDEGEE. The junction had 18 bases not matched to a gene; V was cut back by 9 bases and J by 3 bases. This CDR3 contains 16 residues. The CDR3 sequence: CATVRREFRGDYEQYF. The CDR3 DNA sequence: TGTGCCACCGTAAGGCGGGAGTTTAGGGGTGACTACGAGCAGTACTTC.

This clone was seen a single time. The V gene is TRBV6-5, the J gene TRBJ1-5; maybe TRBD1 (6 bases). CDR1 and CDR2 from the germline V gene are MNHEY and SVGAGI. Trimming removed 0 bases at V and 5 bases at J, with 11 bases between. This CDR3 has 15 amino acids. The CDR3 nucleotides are TGTGCCAGCAGTTACTCAGCAGGGGCAGATCAGCCCCAGCATTTT. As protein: CASSYSAGADQPQHF.